This T cell receptor beta chain was identified in a study of technical replicates of blood from a few donors. Produced via immunoSEQ multiplex PCR; TCRdb's table is partial and in-frame only. The table lists 65,000 to 95,000 clones, about 93% of them singletons. V was trimmed by 7 bases and J by 2 bases, leaving 18 bases between them. Germline lookup yields CDR1 MDHEN and CDR2 SYDVKM. CDR3 length: 15 amino acids. This receptor was taken from a human donor in good health. Material: T cells isolated from PBMCs. This sequence joins TRBV28 and TRBJ2-7, with D tentatively TRBD1 (6 bases). CDR3 coding DNA: TGTGCCAGCACTTGGTTTGGGACATCCGCCTACGAGCAGTACTTC. Its translation: CASTWFGTSAYEQYF.